The sequence of this TCR beta chain was determined in a study of OX40 agonist ivuxolimab in advanced cancers. As for the study in general: Dosing consisted of intravenous ivuxolimab at 0.01 to 10 mg/kg every 2 weeks.

Libraries were prepared by immunoSEQ multiplex PCR; TCRdb keeps only in-frame clonotypes and omits some of them. The profile covers 35,000 to 40,000 clones, with over 60% appearing a single time and roughly 10% taken by the ten largest. Note on this clone: Its antigen is undetermined.

Autoimmune disease history or systemic immunosuppression meant exclusion. This CDR3 comprises 12 residues. The germline gives CDR1 SGHAT, CDR2 FQDESV (reference sequence). Trimming took off 0 bases at V and 9 bases at J, with 6 bases between the two ends. Study observations and caveats: Nonresponders, in some cases, also had low normalized T-cell clonal expansion.

This rearrangement joins TRBV11-1 to TRBJ2-1; D possibly corresponds to TRBD2 (5 bases). The TCR originated in an adult with an advanced solid tumor such as melanoma, head and neck, liver or kidney cancer. Here the sequenced sample was CD4+ or CD8+ T cells sorted from blood, taken in a trial of the OX40 agonist ivuxolimab. This chain's CDR3 is CASSLAGSEQFF. The CDR3 bases are TGTGCCAGCAGCTTAGCGGGGAGTGAGCAGTTCTTC.